Shown below are 29 T cell receptor beta chains from a single sample sequenced in a study of T-cell memory formation after mild COVID-19. TCRdb used MiXCR to reprocess the 5' RACE reads, holding one entry per CDR3 protein. The sample records 400,000 or so distinct CDR3 sequences, 20% being singletons. The specimen was PBMCs or a T cell subset sorted from them (not recorded which). The receptors stem from an adult woman who had mild COVID-19 (a few samples of this study predate the infection). Cell type and time point are not known.

This clonotype was picked up a small number of times. CDR3 coding DNA: TGTGCCATCAGGGGCTCTGGGGCCAACGTCCTGACTTTC. Translation gives CAIRGSGANVLTF. The chain links TRBV10-3 to TRBJ2-6; D unclear. CDR3 length: 13 amino acids. The V end was cut by 6 bases, the J end by 0 bases, with 3 bases between. Germline V gene sequence: CDR1 ENHRY, CDR2 SYGVKD.

This sequence joins TRBV20-1 and TRBJ1-1, with TRBD1 matching over 9 bases. Losses at the gene ends were 3 bases for V and 1 base for J; bases not matched to a gene: 3. Germline values: CDR1 DFQATT, CDR2 SNEGSKA (reference sequence). CDR3 length: 14 residues. This CDR3 is CSARAGQGNTEAFF. The DNA of the CDR3 is TGCAGTGCTAGGGCGGGACAGGGGAACACTGAAGCTTTCTTT.

This clonotype came up a few times. The V and J genes are TRBV12-5 and TRBJ1-2; TRBD1 might be the D (5 bases). Germline-derived CDR1 and CDR2 are LGHNT and FRNRAP. Trimming removed 4 bases at V and 8 bases at J, with 11 bases between. The CDR3 covers 12 residues. The CDR3: CASGSFGGGYTF. As DNA, the CDR3 is TGTGCTAGTGGTTCTTTCGGGGGAGGCTACACCTTC.

This clonotype was detected only a few times. The rearrangement links TRBV9 to TRBJ2-4; TRBD2 is a possible D gene (5 bases). Between the trimmed V and J ends, which lost 7 bases and 8 bases, there was a span of 22 bases. Germline CDR1 SGDLS, CDR2 YYNGEE. The CDR3 length is 15 residues. The CDR3 DNA follows: TGTGCCAGCTCTTCGGGCACCACGACGAGGGACATTCAGTACTTC. Its protein product is CASSSGTTTRDIQYF.

This clonotype was counted ten times or more. The V and J genes are TRBV5-1 and TRBJ2-5; 8 bases map to TRBD1. Trimming took 1 base from V and 5 from J; bases not matched to a gene: 7. The germline gives CDR1 SGHRS, CDR2 YFSETQ. The CDR3 contains 15 residues. DNA of the CDR3: TGCGCCAGCAGCTTGAATCAGGGGGCGCGGGAGACCCAGTACTTC. The encoded protein is CASSLNQGARETQYF.

The chain links TRBV12-3 or TRBV12-4 to TRBJ2-3; weak D call: TRBD2 (5 bases). Trimming shortened V by 4 bases and J by 6 bases, and 17 bases separated the two germline ends. The CDR3 sequence is 15 residues long. This CDR3 reads CASSYSGNPPDTQYF. The CDR3 region has the DNA TGTGCCAGCAGTTACTCCGGGAATCCCCCCGATACGCAGTATTTT.

The chain carries TRBV7-6 and TRBJ2-3; D may match TRBD1 or TRBD2 (5 bases each). Deletions cut 4 bases from V and 2 bases from J, with 13 bases between. CDR1 is SGHVS and CDR2 is FNYEAQ in the germline V gene. This CDR3 spans 15 amino acids. Here the CDR3 DNA reads TGTGCCAGCAGCTCTACCTCCGGGGCCACAGATACGCAGTATTTT. Amino acid sequence: CASSSTSGATDTQYF.

This clonotype was seen a few times. The rearrangement joins TRBV2 to TRBJ1-6; D is undetermined. The length of the CDR3 is 12 residues. The germline gives CDR1 SNHLY, CDR2 FYNNEI. The V and J ends lost 7 bases and 6 bases respectively, with 7 bases between them. CDR3 region: CASKRANSPLHF. The CDR3, as DNA: TGTGCCAGCAAGCGGGCTAATTCACCCCTCCACTTT.

Only a few counts were recorded for this clonotype. V and J are TRBV7-8 and TRBJ2-7; D gene uncertain. Germline V gives CDR1 SGHVS, CDR2 FQNEAQ. V lost 0 bases and J lost 1, with 10 bases in between. The CDR3 length is 15 residues. The chain's CDR3 is CASSLANAESYEQYF. CDR3 coding DNA: TGTGCCAGCAGCTTAGCGAACGCCGAATCCTACGAGCAGTACTTC.

The J gene is TRBJ2-7, the V gene TRBV5-1, with a tentative D call TRBD2 (5 bases). The CDR3 runs to 16 residues. Trimming left V 4 bases short and J 0 bases short, with 17 bases between. Germline CDR1 and CDR2: SGHRS and YFSETQ. CDR3 coding DNA: TGCGCCAGCAGCCCCATAGCCCGGGAACCCTCCTACGAGCAGTACTTC. This translates into CASSPIAREPSYEQYF. The full variable domain, in which reference TRBV5-1 and TRBJ2-7 provide the parts outside the CDR3, is KAGVTQTPRYLIKTRGQQVTLSCSPISGHRSVSWYQQTPGQGLQFLFEYFSETQRNKGNFPGRFSGRQFSNSRSEMNVSTLELGDSALYLCASSPIAREPSYEQYFGPGTRLTVT.

The CDR3 coding sequence is TGTGCCAGCAGCTTAGCTGGACAGGGCCCTGGCTACACCTTC. This gives the protein CASSLAGQGPGYTF. This sequence joins TRBV7-2 and TRBJ1-2; TRBD1 matches at 8 bases. The trim removed 0 bases at V and 7 bases at J, leaving 4 bases unmatched. In germline, CDR1 is SGHTA, CDR2 FQGNSA. CDR3 length: 14 residues.

This clonotype was seen repeatedly, ten times or more. The CDR3 nucleotides are TGTGCCAGTCTTCAGGGTTATGGGGTGGAGACCCAGTACTTC. Translated, it gives CASLQGYGVETQYF. The chain carries TRBV12-3 or TRBV12-4 and TRBJ2-5; maybe TRBD1 (5 bases). The germline V and J ends were trimmed by 9 bases and 5 bases, with 19 bases remaining between them. The CDR3 contains 14 residues.

The rearrangement links TRBV5-5 to TRBJ2-1; 7 nucleotides line up with TRBD2. This CDR3 is 21 amino acids long. The V segment lost 0 bases and the J segment 0 bases; nucleotides outside the gene matches: 18. From germline, CDR1 is SGHKS and CDR2 YYEKEE (reference sequence). CDR3 nucleotide sequence: TGTGCCAGCAGCTTGGCCCGAGGGAGCCGCCAGCGGGGCCACTCCTACAATGAGCAGTTCTTC. This translates into CASSLARGSRQRGHSYNEQFF.

The chain links TRBV5-5 to TRBJ2-1; D is uncertain. Trimming stripped 2 bases from V and 3 bases from J, with 9 bases between. The CDR3 covers 14 residues. Germline-derived CDR1 and CDR2 are SGHKS and YYEKEE (reference sequence). CDR3 loop: CASSFPGRYNEQFF. As DNA, the CDR3 is TGTGCCAGCAGCTTCCCCGGTCGCTACAATGAGCAGTTCTTC.

With respect to this clonotype: A read error may account for a junction end that differs from germline. The rearrangement links TRBV7-9 to TRBJ2-7, with 12 bases fitting TRBD1. The germline V gene encodes CDR1 SEHNR and CDR2 FQNEAQ (reference sequence). The CDR3 consists of 12 residues. DNA of the CDR3: TGTGCCAGCAGCCCAGGGACAGGGGGCCGCCACTTC. Protein product: CASSPGTGGRHF.

The chain links TRBV4-1 to TRBJ1-2, with D maybe TRBD1 (6 bases). CDR3 length: 14 residues. CDR1 MGHRA and CDR2 YSYEKL come from the germline V gene. Trimming took 1 base from V and 4 from J, leaving 10 bases between them. CDR3 region: CASSQGGGVYGYTF. The CDR3, as DNA: TGCGCCAGCAGCCAAGGAGGGGGTGTCTATGGCTACACCTTC.

The table lists this clonotype with a few counts. The V gene is TRBV18, the J gene TRBJ2-7, with 9 bases matching TRBD2. CDR3 size: 15 residues. The junction had 6 bases not matched to a gene; V was cut back by 2 bases and J by 4 bases. CDR1 KGHSH and CDR2 LQKENI come from the germline V gene. CDR3 sequence: CASSPDSLAGYEQYF. The CDR3 nucleotides are TGTGCCAGCTCACCAGACAGCCTAGCGGGGTACGAGCAGTACTTC.

This clonotype was observed a single time. The chain is built from TRBV4-2 and TRBJ1-4, with D unclear. This CDR3 is 15 amino acids long. CDR1 and CDR2 (germline): LGHNA, YNFKEQ. Trimming left V 0 bases short and J 5 bases short, with 10 bases between. This CDR3 reads CASSQEGWRNEKLFF. CDR3 DNA: TGTGCCAGCAGCCAAGAAGGCTGGAGAAATGAAAAACTGTTTTTT.

V gene TRBV3-1 combines with J gene TRBJ2-2; D call uncertain. The germline V gene encodes CDR1 LGHDT and CDR2 YNNKEL (reference sequence). The V end lost 1 base, the J end lost 4 bases, and 10 bases lay between the germline ends. This CDR3 region has 15 residues. The CDR3 spells CASSQGPAVTGELFF. CDR3 bases: TGTGCCAGCAGCCAAGGACCGGCGGTCACCGGGGAGCTGTTTTTT.

The genes are TRBV29-1 and TRBJ2-5, with a possible D match to TRBD1 (6 bases). Trimming removed 0 bases at V and 1 base at J, with 12 bases between. From germline, CDR1 is SQVTM and CDR2 ANQGSEA. This CDR3 has 15 residues. In DNA, the CDR3 is TGCAGCGTTGAAGAAGGGGGACAACCCCAAGAGACCCAGTACTTC. Translating gives CSVEEGGQPQETQYF.

V and J are TRBV7-9 and TRBJ2-5; D gene ambiguous. The germline gives CDR1 SEHNR, CDR2 FQNEAQ (reference sequence). The CDR3 covers 16 residues. V was clipped by 1 base and J by 5 bases, with 17 bases between them. CDR3 bases: TGTGCCAGCAGCTTAGGAAATTTGTGGGCATTTGAGACCCAGTACTTC. Translation: CASSLGNLWAFETQYF.

This clonotype was seen a few times. This rearrangement joins TRBV5-1 to TRBJ2-7; 12 bases match TRBD1. V dropped 2 bases and J dropped 3; count of bases not matched to a gene: 9. The CDR3 has 17 residues. In germline, CDR1 is SGHRS, CDR2 YFSETQ. The CDR3 DNA follows: TGCGCCAGCAGCTTACTCCCGGGACAGGGGGCAATCTACGAGCAGTACTTC. It specifies CASSLLPGQGAIYEQYF. Together with reference TRBV5-1 and TRBJ2-7, the CDR3 gives the full variable domain: KAGVTQTPRYLIKTRGQQVTLSCSPISGHRSVSWYQQTPGQGLQFLFEYFSETQRNKGNFPGRFSGRQFSNSRSEMNVSTLELGDSALYLCASSLLPGQGAIYEQYFGPGTRLTVT.

The chain links TRBV4-2 to TRBJ1-6, with a weak D call TRBD1 (6 bases). The CDR3 is 17 amino acids. Trimming stripped 4 bases from V and 3 bases from J, with 16 bases between. CDR1 and CDR2 from the germline V gene are LGHNA and YNFKEQ. The CDR3 coding sequence is TGTGCCAGCAGCCCCCTGGGGGGGCAAAGCTATAATTCACCCCTCCACTTT. Amino acids: CASSPLGGQSYNSPLHF.

This clonotype was observed a handful of times. This chain joins TRBV12-3 or TRBV12-4 and TRBJ2-7, with TRBD2 matching 13 bases. This CDR3 has 16 residues. V was clipped by 4 bases and J by 5 bases; unmatched bases: 8. The CDR3 bases are TGTGCCAGCAGTTCCAGGACTAGCGGGAGTCCCCACGAGCAGTACTTC. It specifies CASSSRTSGSPHEQYF.

This chain joins TRBV7-9 and TRBJ2-1, with 9 bases fitting TRBD1. After removal of 3 bases from V and 1 base from J, the junction contained 4 bases not matched to a gene. CDR3 length equals 16 residues. Germline lookup yields CDR1 SEHNR and CDR2 FQNEAQ (reference sequence). The CDR3: CASSFGTGFSYNEQFF. The CDR3 region has the DNA TGTGCCAGCAGCTTTGGGACAGGGTTTTCCTACAATGAGCAGTTCTTC.

This chain connects TRBV6-9 to TRBJ2-7, with 14 bases that match TRBD2. The CDR3 covers 15 residues. Trimming cost V 8 bases and J 7 bases; bases outside gene matches: 10. Germline lookup yields CDR1 MNHGY and CDR2 SVAAGI. The CDR3 DNA sequence: TGTGCCAGCCTCCATGGACTAGCGGGAGGAGATGAGCAGTACTTC. Residues: CASLHGLAGGDEQYF.

This clonotype occurred many times. This chain's CDR3 is CASRTYRDRGRNEQFF. DNA of the CDR3: TGTGCCAGCAGAACATACCGGGACAGGGGGCGGAATGAGCAGTTCTTC. The chain couples TRBV7-2 to TRBJ2-1; 12 nucleotides align to TRBD1. CDR3 size: 16 residues. Germline V CDR1 and CDR2: SGHTA, FQGNSA. J was trimmed by 7 bases and V by 6 bases; bases with no gene match: 10.

There are a few counts of this clonotype. This chain joins TRBV7-8 and TRBJ2-4; possibly TRBD2 for D (6 bases). V was cut by 5 bases and J by 4 bases, with 15 bases left in between. CDR1 is SGHVS and CDR2 is FQNEAQ in the germline V gene. CDR3 size: 15 residues. The CDR3 nucleotides read TGTGCCAGCAGCACTCCGGGACTTGGTAAAAACATTCAGTACTTC. Protein: CASSTPGLGKNIQYF.

The chain links TRBV5-1 to TRBJ2-7, with 8 bases matching TRBD1. CDR1 is SGHRS, CDR2 YFSETQ, per germline. The CDR3 spans 16 residues. Trimming took 4 bases from V and 5 from J; bases not matched to a gene: 14. The CDR3 sequence: CASSLPRGQVGHEQYF. DNA for the CDR3: TGCGCCAGCAGCCTTCCCCGGGGACAGGTCGGCCACGAGCAGTACTTC.